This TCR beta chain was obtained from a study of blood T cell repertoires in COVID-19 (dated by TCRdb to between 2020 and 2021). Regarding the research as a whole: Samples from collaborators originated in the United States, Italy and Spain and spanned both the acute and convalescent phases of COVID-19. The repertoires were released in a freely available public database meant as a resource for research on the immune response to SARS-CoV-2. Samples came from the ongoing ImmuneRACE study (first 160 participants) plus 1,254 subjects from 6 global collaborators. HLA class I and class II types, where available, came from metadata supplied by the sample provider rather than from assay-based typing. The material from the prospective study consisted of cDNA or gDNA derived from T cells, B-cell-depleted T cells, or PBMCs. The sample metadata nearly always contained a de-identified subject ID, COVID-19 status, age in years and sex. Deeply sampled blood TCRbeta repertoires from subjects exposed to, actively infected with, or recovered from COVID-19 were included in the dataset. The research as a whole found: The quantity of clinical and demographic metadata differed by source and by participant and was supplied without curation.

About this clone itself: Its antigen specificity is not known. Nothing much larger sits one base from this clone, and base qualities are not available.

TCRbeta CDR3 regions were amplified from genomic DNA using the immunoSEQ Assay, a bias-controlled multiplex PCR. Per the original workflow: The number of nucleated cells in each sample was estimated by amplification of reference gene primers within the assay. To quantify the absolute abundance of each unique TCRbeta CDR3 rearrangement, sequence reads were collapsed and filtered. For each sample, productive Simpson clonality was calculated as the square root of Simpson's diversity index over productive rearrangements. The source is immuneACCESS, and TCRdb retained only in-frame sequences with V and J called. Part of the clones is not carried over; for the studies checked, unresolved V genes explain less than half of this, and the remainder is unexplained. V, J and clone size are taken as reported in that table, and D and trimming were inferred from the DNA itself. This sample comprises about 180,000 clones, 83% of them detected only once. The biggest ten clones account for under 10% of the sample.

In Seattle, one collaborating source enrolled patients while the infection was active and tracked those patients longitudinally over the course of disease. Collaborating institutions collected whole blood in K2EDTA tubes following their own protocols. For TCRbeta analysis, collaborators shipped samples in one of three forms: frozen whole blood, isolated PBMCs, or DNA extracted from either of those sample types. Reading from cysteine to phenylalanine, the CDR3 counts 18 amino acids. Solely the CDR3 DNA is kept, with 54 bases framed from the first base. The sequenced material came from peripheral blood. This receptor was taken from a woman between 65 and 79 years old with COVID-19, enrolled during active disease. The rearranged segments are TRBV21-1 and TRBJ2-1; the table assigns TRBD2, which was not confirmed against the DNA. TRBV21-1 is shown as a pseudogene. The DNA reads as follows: TGTGCCAGCAGCAAAGAGGGGAAGAGACTAGCGTACGACAATGAGCAGTTCTTC. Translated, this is CASSKEGKRLAYDNEQFF.